The sequence of this TCR beta chain was determined in a study of CD8 T cells in Susac syndrome. Study-wide findings and caveats: The study admitted that it had a relatively small number of individuals in its TCR sequencing and HLA analysis.

In the case of this clonotype: Its antigen is unidentified.

RNA totalling about 0.45 to 1 ug underwent reverse transcription with random hexamers. It was immunoSEQ multiplex PCR that amplified TCR beta CDR3 across 54 Vbeta and 13 Jbeta. TCRdb re-derived calls from the immunoSEQ multiplex PCR reads in MiXCR, one entry per CDR3 protein. Of fewer than 200,000 distinct CDR3 sequences in the sample, around 96% were seen once. Germline V gene sequence: CDR1 SGHVS, CDR2 FQNEAQ. Unmatched junction bases numbered 2, after V lost 1 base and J lost 3 bases. The CDR3 totals 15 residues. Sequencing was carried out using CD8+ T cells from PBMCs. The chain links TRBV7-8 to TRBJ2-7; 11 nucleotides match TRBD2. This clonotype was sampled from a human donor with multiple sclerosis. CDR3 residues: CASSLVTSGGYEQYF. DNA of the CDR3: TGTGCCAGCAGCTTAGTTACTAGCGGGGGCTACGAGCAGTACTTC.